The clone carrying this T cell receptor beta chain has more than one count but fewer than ten. Using immunoSEQ multiplex PCR, the repertoire was profiled, and TCRdb retains in-frame clones only, with some absent. The top ten hold approximately 2% of the sample, which has around 72,000 clones, roughly nine tenths seen once. The length of the CDR3 is 14 residues. The germline CDR1 and CDR2 sequences are MNHEY and SVGAGI. Trimming left V 2 bases short and J 12 bases short, with 20 bases between. The data derive from a study of T cell changes during pregnancy in multiple sclerosis. The clonotype originates from a female donor in good health, enrolled as a control in a pregnancy study. The sequencing here drew on peripheral blood, taken in the second trimester of pregnancy. The chain combines TRBV6-5 with TRBJ2-7; no definite D call. The CDR3, as DNA: TGTGCCAGCAGTTACCCCCTATACCATCTCTGCGGGTACTTC. It yields the protein CASSYPLYHLCGYF.